Below, one T cell receptor (beta chain) is given with its context. The antigen remains unidentified. The primer mix had 60 Vbeta and 13 Jbeta primers. As handled by the study authors: About 11 million of roughly 81 million unique TCR beta chains were shared, per a later count. Sequenced by immunoSEQ multiplex PCR; TCRdb stores in-frame clones only, minus some. V, J and clone size reflect that table, while D and trimming were determined from the DNA. The repertoire holds 110,000 to 150,000 clones, with around 82% as singletons. Healthy bone marrow donors made up the donors. This sample is part of a study of cytomegalovirus exposure and HLA in healthy donors. Study observations and caveats: The authors enumerated roughly 180 TCR beta chains as linked to cytomegalovirus.

Germline CDR1 and CDR2: SGHDT and YYEEEE. CDR3 size: 16 residues. Trimming left V 4 bases short and J 7 bases short, with 23 bases between. The specimen sequenced was PBMCs. The clonotype originates from a woman aged 18-29 years in good health and CMV-seropositive. This chain uses TRBV5-6 with TRBJ1-2, with D possibly matching TRBD1 (6 bases). Here the CDR3 reads CASSQAGDQVLGGYTF. DNA of the CDR3: TGTGCCAGCAGCCAAGCAGGGGATCAGGTGTTGGGTGGCTACACCTTC. The complete variable domain, with remaining parts taken from reference TRBV5-6 and TRBJ1-2, reads DAGVTQSPTHLIKTRGQQVTLRCSPKSGHDTVSWYQQALGQGPQFIFQYYEEEERQRGNFPDRFSGHQFPNYSSELNVNALLLGDSALYLCASSQAGDQVLGGYTFGSGTRLTVV.